This is a list of T cell receptor beta chains from one sample in a study of T cell repertoires in cytomegalovirus infection. Each CDR3 protein gets one entry after TCRdb re-called the reads with MiXCR. Here the sample spans under 130,000 distinct CDR3 sequences, roughly 40% being singletons. Antigens for these TCRs are unknown. The sample in question was CD8+ T cells from cultured PBMCs, obtained from culture after CMV antigen stimulation. All receptors derive from a human donor in good health (CMV status not recorded). Some clones in this sample may be carry-over from other donors' samples. The CDR3 runs from the conserved cysteine through the conserved F or W. The D gene is left open where the match is weak. The size entry is marked missing in some rows and otherwise reads once, few, many or a size class.

d_gene	j_gene	v_gene	abundance	CDR3aa	CDR3nt
TRBD1	TRBJ1-4	TRBV12-3/TRBV12-4	many	CASSPGGAKLFF	TGTGCCAGCAGCCCAGGGGGCGCAAAACTGTTTTTT
.	TRBJ1-1	TRBV27	.	CASSLSLGANTEAFF	TGTGCCAGCAGTTTATCGCTAGGGGCGAACACTGAAGCTTTCTTT
TRBD1	TRBJ2-4	TRBV7-6	few	CASSFSLPTGQGAGYIIQYF	TGTGCCAGCAGCTTCTCCCTCCCTACGGGACAGGGGGCGGGATATATCATTCAGTACTTC
.	TRBJ2-2	TRBV25-1	.	CASSESPGRGDGELFF	TGTGCCAGCAGTGAATCTCCGGGGAGAGGGGACGGGGAGCTGTTTTTT
.	TRBJ2-3	TRBV5-6	few	CASSPEGRAGGDTQYF	TGTGCCAGCAGCCCGGAGGGGCGTGCTGGGGGAGATACGCAGTATTTT
TRBD2	TRBJ2-3	TRBV7-9	.	CASSIGGADTQYF	TGTGCCAGCAGCATCGGGGGGGCAGATACGCAGTATTTT
TRBD2	TRBJ2-1	TRBV7-2	.	CASSLVPSGGLNGEQFF	TGTGCCAGCAGCTTAGTCCCTAGCGGGGGGCTGAACGGTGAGCAGTTCTTC
.	TRBJ1-2	TRBV29-1	.	CSVGGPNYGYTF	TGCAGCGTTGGGGGCCCTAACTATGGCTACACCTTC
.	TRBJ1-3	TRBV7-9	many	CASSPALSSGNTIYF	TGTGCCAGCAGCCCTGCCCTGAGCTCTGGAAACACCATATATTTT
.	TRBJ2-1	TRBV7-6	few	CASSPFGTVGNEQFF	TGTGCCAGCAGCCCATTTGGGACTGTGGGCAATGAGCAGTTCTTC
.	TRBJ2-1	TRBV28	.	CASRLSGRSSYNEQFF	TGTGCCAGCAGACTTAGCGGACGAAGTTCCTACAATGAGCAGTTCTTC
.	TRBJ2-5	TRBV5-1	many	CASSLGLRLPHPQETQYF	TGCGCCAGCAGCTTGGGGTTAAGGCTCCCACATCCACAAGAGACCCAGTACTTC
.	TRBJ1-1	TRBV6-5	many	CASRIDSGTTEAFF	TGTGCCAGCAGGATAGACAGTGGGACAACTGAAGCTTTCTTT
.	TRBJ2-1	TRBV7-8	few	CASSFPSGTPADEQFF	TGTGCCAGCAGCTTTCCTTCCGGGACCCCGGCGGATGAGCAGTTCTTC
.	TRBJ2-2	TRBV7-8	.	CASTDLALTRSKNTGELFF	TGTGCCAGCACCGATTTGGCCTTGACAAGAAGCAAGAACACCGGGGAGCTGTTTTTT
.	TRBJ2-3	TRBV5-6	.	CASSLAQPTDTQYF	TGTGCCAGCAGCTTGGCGCAGCCCACAGATACGCAGTATTTT
.	TRBJ1-5	TRBV2	.	CASSEGGSLQPQHF	TGTGCCAGCAGTGAAGGAGGATCACTGCAGCCCCAGCATTTT
.	TRBJ1-1	TRBV7-8	.	CASSPREGADTEAFF	TGTGCCAGCAGCCCCCGGGAGGGAGCTGACACTGAAGCTTTCTTT
TRBD2	TRBJ2-7	TRBV6-6	.	CASSAPGEGTYEQYF	TGTGCCAGCAGTGCCCCCGGGGAGGGGACCTACGAGCAGTACTTC
.	TRBJ1-4	TRBV27	many	CASRIRRGGEKLFF	TGTGCCAGCAGAATTCGGCGAGGGGGTGAAAAACTGTTTTTT
TRBD2	TRBJ2-2	TRBV5-4	.	CASSSGLAGGNTGELFF	TGTGCCAGCAGCTCGGGACTAGCGGGGGGGAACACCGGGGAGCTGTTTTTT
.	TRBJ1-1	TRBV6-1	few	CASSTRVPAMNTEAFF	TGTGCCAGCAGTACCCGTGTCCCGGCGATGAACACTGAAGCTTTCTTT
TRBD1	TRBJ2-1	TRBV14	.	CASSPIDRDNEQFF	TGTGCCAGCAGCCCGATCGACAGGGACAATGAGCAGTTCTTC
TRBD2	TRBJ2-5	TRBV12-3/TRBV12-4	few	CASSATSGWGSETQYF	TGTGCCAGCAGTGCGACTAGCGGGTGGGGGAGCGAGACCCAGTACTTC
.	TRBJ1-1	TRBV9	.	CASSPPAGPNTEAFF	TGTGCCAGCAGCCCGCCGGCAGGGCCGAACACTGAAGCTTTCTTT
.	TRBJ2-1	TRBV6-4	.	CASSGQESSYNEQFF	TGTGCCAGCAGTGGGCAGGAGAGCTCCTACAATGAGCAGTTCTTC
TRBD1	TRBJ2-1	TRBV4-1	many	CASSWDSYNEQFF	TGCGCCAGCAGCTGGGACAGCTACAATGAGCAGTTCTTC
.	TRBJ1-1	TRBV2	.	CASNPGGAGTEAFF	TGTGCCAGCAACCCGGGCGGGGCCGGCACTGAAGCTTTCTTT